A single T cell receptor beta chain is shown here with its context. Time point defined: week 3, after first cycle of checkpoint inhibitor. The assay was immunoSEQ multiplex PCR, and TCRdb's table has in-frame clones only and misses some. Of some 20,000 clones in the sample, roughly 87% were seen once. This CDR3 is built from 12 residues. Per the germline V gene, CDR1 is SGHAT and CDR2 is FQDESV (reference sequence). The entry originates in a study of blood T cell dynamics during melanoma immunotherapy. The rearrangement links TRBV11-1 to TRBJ2-5; D gene unclear. The end of the DNA is better explained by TRBJ2-7, so the J call may be wrong. This clonotype was sampled from a human donor with melanoma. The material was blood, obtained from a patient treated with checkpoint blockade. The CDR3 reads CASSLGLYEQYF. CDR3 in DNA: TGTGCCAGCAGCTTAGGGCTGTACGAGCAGTACTTC.